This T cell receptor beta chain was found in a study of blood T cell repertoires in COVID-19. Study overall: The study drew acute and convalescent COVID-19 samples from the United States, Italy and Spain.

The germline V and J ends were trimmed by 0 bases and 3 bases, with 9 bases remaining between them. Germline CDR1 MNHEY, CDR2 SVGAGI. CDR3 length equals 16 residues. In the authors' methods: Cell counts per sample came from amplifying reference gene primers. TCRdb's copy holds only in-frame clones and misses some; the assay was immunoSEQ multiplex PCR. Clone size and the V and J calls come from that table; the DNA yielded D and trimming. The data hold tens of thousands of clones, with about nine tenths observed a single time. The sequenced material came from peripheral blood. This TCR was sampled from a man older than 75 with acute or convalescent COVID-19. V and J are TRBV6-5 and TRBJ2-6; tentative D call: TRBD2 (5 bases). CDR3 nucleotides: TGTGCCAGCAGTTACTCATGGGAGAATGGGGCCAACGTCCTGACTTTC. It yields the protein CASSYSWENGANVLTF.